This T cell receptor beta chain originates from a study of PD-1 blockade in classical Hodgkin lymphoma. Study results and caveats: Causes of the repertoire differences remain undefined, possibly disease activity or prior therapy. At baseline, newly diagnosed patients reportedly showed less TCR diversity than healthy donors.

Sequencing used immunoSEQ multiplex PCR; TCRdb keeps in-frame clones, though not all of them. The sample has approximately 17,000 clones; around 90% are singletons. This CDR3 spans 13 amino acids. Germline assignment: CDR1 MRHNA and CDR2 SNTAGT. Trimming took 4 bases from V and 11 from J, leaving 16 bases between them. Time point described: newly diagnosed, previously untreated cHL patient sample. Comparison relied on PBMCs that came from newly diagnosed, untreated classical Hodgkin lymphoma. About this clone: Antigen unknown.

The gene calls are TRBV6-4 and TRBJ2-3; a weak D match, TRBD2 (6 bases). The source of this sequence is a human donor with classical Hodgkin lymphoma. Sequencing was carried out using peripheral blood mononuclear cells (PBMCs). In DNA form, the CDR3 reads TGTGCCAGCAGTGCTGGATCGGAGGGGTTGCAGTATTTT. Protein product: CASSAGSEGLQYF.